This T cell receptor beta chain was observed in a study of CD8 T cell repertoires and HIV-1 epitope variants. Trimming stripped 0 bases from V and 2 bases from J, with 9 bases between. The germline V gene encodes CDR1 GTSNPN and CDR2 SVGIG (reference sequence). CDR3 length: 14 amino acids. Assay: immunoSEQ multiplex PCR; the TCRdb copy retains only in-frame clones and omits some. The sample includes about 95,000 clones, roughly 81% of them seen just once. Broader study findings: Of fewer than 10 antigen-specific beta clonotypes, about six appeared to cross-react with escape variants.

With respect to this clone: What it binds is not known.

This chain connects TRBV30 to TRBJ2-3; no clear D. The sequence derives from a male donor with HIV. The sequencing input was uncultured baseline CD8+ T cells from peripheral blood mononuclear cells (PBMCs). CDR3: CAWSVNALTDTQYF. The CDR3 DNA follows: TGTGCCTGGAGTGTCAATGCCCTCACAGATACGCAGTATTTT.